A single sample gave rise to the 13 T cell receptor beta chains below, sequenced in a study of tumor and adjacent non-tumor tissue in lung cancer. No cell sorting was done before RNA was extracted from the tissue. This non-tumor lung sample came from over 3 cm beyond the tumor edge. The library came from three nested PCR rounds adapted from ARM-PCR protocols. Each CDR3 protein is one row after TCRdb ran MiXCR on the multiplex PCR reads. In the table there are around 82,000 distinct CDR3 sequences, approximately 81% of which are singletons. Input material: distant non-tumor lung tissue. These receptor sequences come from a man aged 60 to 69 with non-small cell lung cancer.

The CDR3 coding sequence is TGTGCCAGCAGAGCGGGACTAGCGGGAGAAGATACGCAGTATTTT. Amino acid sequence: CASRAGLAGEDTQYF. The chain is built from TRBV5-4 and TRBJ2-3, with TRBD2 matching over 14 bases. Trimming removed 5 bases from V and 5 bases from J; junction bases left unmatched: 4. The CDR3 extends over 15 amino acids. Germline V lookup: CDR1 SGHNT, CDR2 YYREEE (reference sequence).

Only a few counts were recorded for this clonotype. J is TRBJ1-1 and V is TRBV5-1; 8 positions match TRBD1. The CDR3 consists of 15 residues. Germline lookup yields CDR1 SGHRS and CDR2 YFSETQ. With V trimmed by 0 bases and J by 5 bases, 6 bases remained unmatched. CDR3 protein: CASSLDRQGRTEAFF. As DNA, the CDR3 is TGCGCCAGCAGCTTGGATAGACAGGGGAGGACTGAAGCTTTCTTT.

Concerning this clonotype itself: With a much larger clone just one base away, this may be a read error. The gene calls are TRBV12-3 or TRBV12-4 and TRBJ2-1; 8 bases agree with TRBD1. The CDR3 covers 20 residues. Trimming removed 1 base from V and 5 bases from J; junction bases left unmatched: 19. DNA for the CDR3: TGTGCCAGCAGTTTAGTTTCTGGGCGTTCAGGGGGCGCGAAGAACAATGAGCAGTTCTTC. This codes for CASSLVSGRSGGAKNNEQFF.

Comment on this clonotype: Possible read error: a much larger clone is one base away. The V call is TRBV5-1, the J call TRBJ2-1, with TRBD2 identical over 13 bases. Germline V CDR1 and CDR2: SGHRS, YFSETQ. This CDR3 comprises 20 residues. The CDR3 bases are TGCGCCAGCAACTTGAGAACTAGCGGGGGGGCTAGGGTCGCGGACAATGAGCAGTTCTTC. Residues: CASNLRTSGGARVADNEQFF.

This clonotype was recorded at least ten times. This chain joins TRBV29-1 and TRBJ2-3; D gene unclear. The CDR3 runs to 12 residues. Germline V gene data show CDR1 as SQVTM and CDR2 as ANQGSEA. V was clipped by 6 bases and J by 0 bases, with 7 bases between them. The CDR3 bases are TGCAGCGTCGGTCTGAGCACAGATACGCAGTATTTT. Translated, it gives CSVGLSTDTQYF.

To note about this clonotype: The germline gene is not matched at one end of the junction; a read error may be the cause. The rearrangement links TRBV20-1 to TRBJ2-2; 7 bases fit TRBD2. The CDR3 has 17 amino acids. CDR1 and CDR2 (germline): DFQATT, SNEGSKA (reference sequence). CDR3 in DNA: TGCAATGCTCCGCAAACACATGCAGGGAGGGACACCGGGGAGCTGTTTTTT. It translates to CNAPQTHAGRDTGELFF.

About this clonotype itself: A junction boundary mismatches the germline segment, possibly from a read error. The chain's CDR3 is CVSSQGHSQSNSEAFF. The CDR3 DNA reads as TGCGTCAGCAGCCAAGGTCATAGTCAGTCCAACAGTGAAGCTTTCTTT. The rearrangement links TRBV4-3 to TRBJ1-1; D gene unclear. The CDR3 has 16 residues. Looked up from germline, CDR1 is LGHNA and CDR2 is YSLEER.

A remark on this clonotype: Because the CDR3 is missing its conserved closing phenylalanine or tryptophan, this is likely a read error. The chain uses TRBV6-5 and TRBJ2-7; perhaps D is TRBD1 or TRBD2 (5 bases each). The V end was cut by 8 bases, the J end by 3 bases, with 20 bases between. The CDR3 is 15 residues long. Per germline, CDR1 MNHEY and CDR2 SVGAGI. The CDR3 protein is CASGNGGVMRYEQYL. Here the CDR3 DNA reads TGTGCCAGCGGCAATGGGGGAGTCATGCGCTACGAGCAGTACCTC.

CDR3 in amino acids: CACISTGEETQYF. In nucleotides, the CDR3 is TGTGCCTGCATTTCTACGGGGGAAGAGACCCAGTACTTC. The V gene is TRBV11-2, the J gene TRBJ2-5, with D possibly being TRBD2 (6 bases). Between the trimmed V and J ends, which lost 11 bases and 3 bases, there was a span of 16 bases. The CDR3 totals 13 residues. Germline lookup yields CDR1 SGHAT and CDR2 FQNNGV.

A remark on this clonotype: Given a much more abundant clone one base away, this may be a read error. The chain has TRBV5-4 and TRBJ2-7; D unclear. CDR3 length equals 11 residues. Germline V gene lookup returns CDR1 SGHNT and CDR2 YYREEE (reference sequence). V dropped 4 bases and J dropped 3 bases, with 5 bases sitting between them. This chain's CDR3 is CASSKDYEQYF. The DNA of the CDR3 is TGTGCCAGCAGCAAAGACTACGAGCAGTACTTC. Based on the CDR3 plus reference TRBV5-4 and TRBJ2-7, the full variable domain is ETGVTQSPTHLIKTRGQQVTLRCSSQSGHNTVSWYQQALGQGPQFIFQYYREEENGRGNFPPRFSGLQFPNYSSELNVNALELDDSALYLCASSKDYEQYFGPGTRLTVT.

As to this clonotype: At one boundary the junction diverges from the germline segment, which might be a read error. The chain has TRBV11-1 and TRBJ2-1; D perhaps matches TRBD2 (5 bases). Germline CDR1 reads SGHAT; CDR2 reads FQDESV (reference sequence). The CDR3 is made up of 14 amino acids. The CDR3 here is CAISLVTPPSEQFF. In DNA, the CDR3 is TGTGCCATCAGCTTAGTTACACCCCCTAGCGAGCAGTTCTTC. Looking up the rest from reference TRBV11-1 and TRBJ2-1 gives the full variable domain: EAEVAQSPRYKITEKSQAVAFWCDPISGHATLYWYRQILGQGPELLVQFQDESVVDDSQLPKDRFSAERLKGVDSTLKIQPAELGDSAMYLCAISLVTPPSEQFFGPGTRLTVL.

Turning to this clonotype: Because the CDR3 is missing its conserved closing phenylalanine or tryptophan, this is likely a read error. The V gene is TRBV20-1, the J gene TRBJ2-3, with unresolved D. Germline values: CDR1 DFQATT, CDR2 SNEGSKA (reference sequence). This CDR3 is 14 amino acids long. The CDR3 loop is CCARGGRKTDTQYY. CDR3 nucleotides: TGCTGTGCTAGAGGCGGACGTAAGACAGATACGCAGTATTAT.

J is TRBJ1-1 and V is TRBV6-1; 7 bases map to TRBD1. CDR3 length: 13 amino acids. Germline assignment: CDR1 MNHNS and CDR2 SASEGT. V lost 6 bases and J lost 5; bases outside the gene matches: 6. The CDR3 is CASRYRQGTEAFF. CDR3 nucleotide sequence: TGTGCCAGCAGGTACAGACAGGGAACTGAAGCTTTCTTT.